These T cell receptor beta chains were read from a single sample in a study of control samples from healthy donors and cancer patients. Libraries were prepared by immunoSEQ multiplex PCR; TCRdb keeps only in-frame clonotypes and omits some of them. Here the sample spans around 130,000 clones, about 90% being singletons. Material: blood. The receptor set was obtained from a man in his fifties or sixties in good health. Each CDR3 is given with its conserved first and last residue. D genes are given only for firm matches. A row's size may be missing; if present it is once, few, many or a size class.

V	size	J	D	DNA	CDR3
TRBV14	-	TRBJ2-3	-	TGTGCCAGCAGCCATTTTGGGGGCTGGGACACAGATACGCAGTATTTT	CASSHFGGWDTDTQYF
TRBV11-2	-	TRBJ2-7	-	TGTGCCAGCAGCCTTAACAGGGTTTTCCCCTACGAGCAGTACTTC	CASSLNRVFPYEQYF
TRBV9	-	TRBJ1-2	-	TGTGCCAGCAGCGTAGAGGGGGTGGACTATGGCTACACCTTC	CASSVEGVDYGYTF
TRBV19	-	TRBJ2-7	-	TGTGCCACCCTCGGACGGAGCTCCTACGAGCAGTACTTC	CATLGRSSYEQYF
TRBV10-2	-	TRBJ2-7	TRBD2	TGCGCCAGCAGGCGAGCGGGGGGTCTCTTTGAGCAGTACTTC	CASRRAGGLFEQYF
TRBV15	once	TRBJ2-5	TRBD1	TGTGCCACCAGCAGATACAGGGGAGTAGGCGAGACCCAGTACTTC	CATSRYRGVGETQYF
TRBV11-2	-	TRBJ2-5	-	TGTGCCAGCAGTGATAGAAGGAGGGGGAAGACCCAGTACTTC	CASSDRRRGKTQYF
TRBV11-2	-	TRBJ1-1	TRBD1	TGTGCCAGCAGCTCCGACAGGGACACTGAAGCTTTCTTT	CASSSDRDTEAFF
TRBV2	-	TRBJ1-5	-	TGTGCCAGCTTGGGGGGGAGGAATCAGCCCCAGCATTTT	CASLGGRNQPQHF
TRBV5-4	-	TRBJ2-5	TRBD1	TGTGCCAGCAGCACCGACAGGGGAGAGACCCAGTACTTC	CASSTDRGETQYF